This T cell receptor beta chain was obtained from a study of blood T cell repertoires in COVID-19. Study information: Nucleic acid was either cDNA or gDNA, and it came from T cells, B-cell-depleted T cells, or PBMCs.

In the original analysis: Researchers report that nucleated cell counts were estimated from reference gene primer amplification. Sequencing used immunoSEQ multiplex PCR; TCRdb keeps in-frame clones, though not all of them. The DNA was the basis for D and trimming; V, J and clone size are from that table. The sample consists of around 70,000 clones, about 80% of them appearing once. Sequenced sample: peripheral blood. The TCR originated in a man in his sixties with active or convalescent COVID-19.

The DNA of the CDR3 is TGCGCCAGCAGCTTGGAGGCCCAGGTCGACTATGGCTACACCTTC. This sequence encodes CASSLEAQVDYGYTF. The chain joins TRBV5-1 to TRBJ1-2; D call uncertain. The ends were cut back, 0 bases at V and 3 bases at J, with 12 bases in the middle. This CDR3 spans 15 amino acids. In germline, CDR1 is SGHRS, CDR2 YFSETQ.